The clone carrying this TCR beta chain was detected many times. The CDR3 totals 13 residues. V lost 5 bases to trimming and J lost 3 bases; unmatched junction nucleotides: 2. Germline V gene lookup returns CDR1 DFQATT and CDR2 SNEGSKA (reference sequence). TCRdb re-called the RT-PCR reads with MiXCR, one entry per CDR3 protein. The repertoire holds around 790,000 distinct CDR3 sequences, with about 20% as singletons. The sample comes from a study of response to subunit inactivated influenza vaccine. The input for sequencing was PBMCs from blood, taken 5 to 6 days after vaccination. The chain carries TRBV20-1 and TRBJ2-5; TRBD2 agrees at 11 bases. The sequence was obtained from a man aged 50-59 years who received an inactivated influenza vaccine. The CDR3 bases are TGCAGTGCTCCGACTAGCGGGGAAGAGACCCAGTACTTC. Translation gives CSAPTSGEETQYF.